This TCR beta chain was identified during a study of T cells in women clearing cervical HPV infection (dated 2018 in TCRdb). For context, the study as a whole: Cases were 25 women with histologically confirmed HPV16-related CIN3 or worse, including 2 invasive cancers. Cases had a median age of approximately 34 years and controls had a median age of around 40, with no significant differences in baseline characteristics. This exploratory proof-of-principle case-control study, nested within the Guanacaste HPV Natural History Study in Costa Rica, compared TCR repertoires among women with different cervical HPV16 outcomes. The controls were 25 or so women whose single incident HPV16 infection cleared within 12 months with no development of precancer or cancer. Blood from cases was collected at the visit where the lesion was first found, while blood from controls was collected once the infection could no longer be detected. Among cases, blood sampling occurred a median of 149 days after lesion detection, with an interquartile range of roughly 90 to 230 days. As quality controls, five blinded duplicates were added to each group, bringing the total to approximately 60 samples made up of around 50 participants and approximately ten replicates. In the parent cohort, roughly 9,700 women aged 18 or older were enrolled in Guanacaste, Costa Rica, during about 1993 to 1995 and then followed for under 8 years. Cases and controls were matched on year of sample collection and on age within five years. Because only a few women had HLA typing data, the possibility that HLA type acted as a confounder could not be ruled out. The study at large found these results: T-cell numbers per sample were unknown, so richness differences could reflect varying T-cell content rather than repertoire biology. Lower TRBV6-7 relative abundance was observed in cases than in controls (0.11% versus 0.16%; Bonferroni P = 0.0008). Because of the cross-sectional design, the study could not determine whether the associations came before infection or resulted from infection, and neither effector/memory subsets nor HPV-specific T cells were isolated. Cases were distinguished from controls with an estimated AUC of about 0.8 by random forest classifiers combining richness and V gene abundances. TCR repertoire richness was significantly higher in CIN3+ cases than in controls across sequencing depths, while evenness did not differ.

Every participant had a single incident cervical HPV16 infection, and prevalent HPV16 infections were excluded. Cervical HPV DNA was detected by MY09/MY11 PCR and genotyped by dot-blot hybridization. Approximately 15 mL of heparinized blood was centrifuged, after which the buffy coat was aliquoted, frozen at -30 degrees C, and then stored at -80 degrees C. QIAGEN kits were used to extract genomic DNA from buffy coat specimens. Notes on this clone: The antigen it binds to is not known. The read ends 3 residues early relative to the CDR3; the germline J gene fills the gap.

V is trimmed back by 2 bases and J by 5 bases, and the junction contains 8 bases that no gene match accounts for. There are 15 amino acids in the CDR3, from cysteine to phenylalanine inclusive. Sequencing covers 36 bases of the CDR3, shown here with the frame starting at base 1. Via the germline V gene, CDR1 is ENHRY and CDR2 SYGVKD. Using the immunoSEQ assay, multiplex PCR amplified TCR beta CDR3 regions from an average of 1200 ng of genomic DNA per sample. Primer bias was corrected in the assay by using a complete synthetic TCR repertoire to establish an amplification baseline. The amplicons were sequenced using the Illumina platform. Regarding the original processing steps: Sequences were error-corrected by clustering with frequency ratios and a modified nearest-neighbor algorithm and were then analyzed in the immunoSEQ Analyzer with IMGT gene definitions. At each rarefaction depth, TCR richness and evenness were averaged across 20 rarefaction repeats, and samples with fewer sequences than that depth were excluded. Relative abundances of V, D and J genes were compared between groups using Wilcoxon rank sum tests, with FDR correction applied. For the blinded duplicates, the intraclass correlation was over 95% for TCR richness and averaged around 81% across more than 60 gene segments. This immuneACCESS table, as held by TCRdb, lists in-frame sequences with V and J called but not all clones. Of the missing ones, under half trace to an unresolved V gene in checked studies; the others have no known cause. The V and J calls and clone size are taken from that table; D and trimming were inferred from the DNA. The table for this sample lists tens of thousands of clones. The ten largest clones represent roughly 4.7% of the sample.

Source material: blood buffy coat. The chain is made from TRBV10-3 and TRBJ1-2; 7 junctional bases match TRBD1. The receptor's source is a woman between 18 and 75 years old with a cervical HPV16 infection that either progressed to CIN3+ or cleared (not recorded which). The CDR3 DNA, read in part, is TGTGCCATCAGTGAGGGAGGGGGCTTGGGTTATGGC. Translated, this is CAISEGGGLGYG. The full CDR3 sequence reads CAISEGGGLGYGYTF.